The rows below give T cell receptor beta chains drawn from one sample of a study of shared clonotypes between healthy human individuals. The assay was immunoSEQ multiplex PCR, and TCRdb's table has in-frame clones only and misses some. This table has about 2 million clones, 85% to 95% appearing once. Source material: naive CD8+ T cells sorted from blood. All receptors come from a man between 18 and 29 years old in good health. CDR3s include the opening cysteine and the closing phenylalanine or tryptophan. D genes are given only for firm matches. Only some rows state a clone size, as once, few, many or a class for expanded clones.

TRBJ1-1,NA,TRBV28,NA,TGTGCCAGCAGTTTATGGGGGGCGAACACTGAAGCTTTCTTT,CASSLWGANTEAFF
TRBJ2-7,NA,TRBV27,NA,TGTGCCAGCAGTTTAGAGGCTAGCCACTACGAGCAGTACTTC,CASSLEASHYEQYF
TRBJ1-1,NA,TRBV4-1,NA,TGCGCCAGCAGCCAAGGGGCGGGAACGAAGGCTGAAGCTTTCTTT,CASSQGAGTKAEAFF
TRBJ1-2,NA,TRBV7-9,NA,TGTGCCAGCAGCTTAGTCAGGGCAGGGGATGGCTACACCTTC,CASSLVRAGDGYTF
TRBJ2-7,NA,TRBV4-1,TRBD1,TGCGCCAGCAGCCAAAGGGACAGCTACGAGCAGTACTTC,CASSQRDSYEQYF
TRBJ1-1,NA,TRBV7-9,TRBD1,TGTGCCAGCAGCGTTAACAGGGGAGTTGATTTCTTT,CASSVNRGVDFF
TRBJ2-1,NA,TRBV6-1,NA,TGTGCCATACAAATGGACGTCTACAATGAGCAGTTCTTC,CAIQMDVYNEQFF
TRBJ1-2,NA,TRBV13,TRBD1,TGTGCCAGCAGCTCCGACAGGGTACTCTATGGCTACACCTTC,CASSSDRVLYGYTF
TRBJ1-1,NA,TRBV5-4,NA,TGTGCCAGCAGCTACAGTGGGGGCCTGAACACTGAAGCTTTCTTT,CASSYSGGLNTEAFF
TRBJ2-3,NA,TRBV7-2,TRBD2,TGTGCCAGCAGCTTAGTTTCAGCGGGGTTAGATACGCAGTATTTT,CASSLVSAGLDTQYF
TRBJ1-4,NA,TRBV7-6,NA,TGTGCCAGCAGCTTAGGGGCGGCGGATGAAAAACTGTTTTTT,CASSLGAADEKLFF
TRBJ2-5,NA,TRBV27,NA,TGTGCCAGCAGTTTTCTTACAGGAGAGACCCAGTACTTC,CASSFLTGETQYF
TRBJ2-2,NA,TRBV11-2,NA,TGTGCCAGCAGCTTTGAGACTGTACTACTGAACACCGGGGAGCTGTTTTTT,CASSFETVLLNTGELFF
TRBJ2-7,NA,TRBV30,NA,TGTGCCTGGGAGACCTACTACGAGCAGTACTTC,CAWETYYEQYF
TRBJ2-2,NA,TRBV30,TRBD1,TGTGCCTGGAGTACAGGGGTCACCGGGGAGCTGTTTTTT,CAWSTGVTGELFF
TRBJ1-5,NA,TRBV15,NA,TGTGCCACCAGCAGAGATCGGGGAAGCAATCAGCCCCAGCATTTT,CATSRDRGSNQPQHF
TRBJ2-7,NA,TRBV2,TRBD2,TGTGCCTGCGCCGGGACTACCGTCCACGAGCAGTACTTC,CACAGTTVHEQYF
TRBJ2-5,NA,TRBV29-1,TRBD1,TGCAGCGCGCCCGGGACAGGGGTAGAGACCCAGTACTTC,CSAPGTGVETQYF
TRBJ2-2,NA,TRBV4-3,NA,TGCGCCAGCAGCCAAGATCGCTCCGGGGAGCTGTTTTTT,CASSQDRSGELFF
TRBJ2-3,NA,TRBV5-1,NA,TGCGCCAGCAGCTTGGGAGGCAGCACAGATACGCAGTATTTT,CASSLGGSTDTQYF
TRBJ2-7,NA,TRBV10-1,TRBD1,TGCGCCAGCACTATTCGGGACAGGTTCAACGAGCAGTACTTC,CASTIRDRFNEQYF
TRBJ2-2,NA,TRBV6-5,NA,TGTACCAGCAGTTACGTTACAGGGACCGGGGAGCTGTTTTTT,CTSSYVTGTGELFF
TRBJ2-7,NA,TRBV19,NA,TGTGCCAGTAGTGCCGGACCGCTTTCCTACGAGCAGTACTTC,CASSAGPLSYEQYF
TRBJ2-7,NA,TRBV5-8,TRBD2,TGTGCCAACTGGCAGCTGGGGACTAGCGACTACGAGCAGTACTTC,CANWQLGTSDYEQYF
TRBJ1-2,NA,TRBV7-9,NA,TGTGCCAGCTCATACGGTGACTATGGCTACACCTTC,CASSYGDYGYTF
TRBJ2-7,NA,TRBV6-5,TRBD2,TGTGCCAGCAGTTACGGCGGGAGTGGTAGCTACGAGCAGTACTTC,CASSYGGSGSYEQYF
TRBJ2-7,once,TRBV13,NA,TGTGCCAGCAGTCCCGACAGTTCCTACGAGCAGTACTTC,CASSPDSSYEQYF
TRBJ2-4,NA,TRBV7-9,NA,TGTGCCAGCAGCGGGACCGGACCTTCCAAAAACATTCAGTACTTC,CASSGTGPSKNIQYF
TRBJ1-1,NA,TRBV6-5,TRBD1,TGTGCCAGCAGCGAGGGACAGGGGGCGACTGAAGCTTTCTTT,CASSEGQGATEAFF
TRBJ1-3,NA,TRBV9,NA,TGTGCCAGCAGCCTCGACTCTGGAAACACCATATATTTT,CASSLDSGNTIYF
TRBJ2-2,few,TRBV18,TRBD1,TGTGCCAGCTCACCACTATTCCCGGGACAGGGTTCAACCGGGGAGCTGTTTTTT,CASSPLFPGQGSTGELFF
TRBJ2-7,NA,TRBV27,TRBD2,TGTGCCAGCAGTTTATTTGGGCTAGCGGGGGGGCATCGCTACGAGCAGTACTTC,CASSLFGLAGGHRYEQYF
TRBJ2-3,NA,TRBV7-9,TRBD1,TGTGCCAGCAGCTGGCCGCACAGGGGATTCAGCACAGATACGCAGTATTTT,CASSWPHRGFSTDTQYF
TRBJ2-7,NA,TRBV9,NA,TGTGCCAGCAGCGTAGCGGGGGCGGAAGACGAGCAGTACTTC,CASSVAGAEDEQYF
TRBJ2-5,NA,TRBV5-1,NA,TGCGCCAGCAGCTTGGACAGGGAGGAGACCCAGTACTTC,CASSLDREETQYF
TRBJ2-1,NA,TRBV30,TRBD1,TGTGCCCTAACTGGACAGGGCCCCTACAATGAGCAGTTCTTC,CALTGQGPYNEQFF
TRBJ2-5,NA,TRBV7-9,NA,TGTGCCAGCAGCTCGGGGTTACAAGAGACCCAGTACTTC,CASSSGLQETQYF
TRBJ2-3,once,TRBV11-2,NA,TGTGCCAGCCAGACAGGATACACAGATACGCAGTATTTT,CASQTGYTDTQYF
TRBJ1-2,NA,TRBV7-2,NA,TGTGCCAGCAGCTTAGCGCGTGGGGCGTTCTCCTATGGCTACACCTTC,CASSLARGAFSYGYTF
TRBJ2-7,once,TRBV10-3,NA,TGTGCCATCAGTGAGTCCTACTCAACCCCTTACGAGCAGTACTTC,CAISESYSTPYEQYF
TRBJ2-7,NA,TRBV27,NA,TGTGCCAGCAAGCTTAACTCGCGACAGTTCGCCTCCTACGAGCAGTACTTC,CASKLNSRQFASYEQYF
TRBJ1-5,NA,TRBV7-9,TRBD1,TGTGCCAGCAGCGTGGGGACAGGGTATAGCAATCAGCCCCAGCATTTT,CASSVGTGYSNQPQHF
TRBJ2-3,NA,TRBV13,TRBD2,TGTGCCAGCAGCTTAGATACTAGCGGGGGCACTAGCACAGATACGCAGTATTTT,CASSLDTSGGTSTDTQYF
TRBJ2-7,NA,TRBV4-1,TRBD2,TGCGCCAGCAGCCTGCGGACTAGCGGGGAGCCCCGCTCCTACGAGCAGTACTTC,CASSLRTSGEPRSYEQYF
TRBJ1-4,NA,TRBV28,NA,TGTGCCAGCACCCCGGACTGGGGAAATGAAAAACTGTTTTTT,CASTPDWGNEKLFF
TRBJ1-1,NA,TRBV6-5,NA,TGTGCCAGCACCGGACGGGGGCCCGAAGACACTGAAGCTTTCTTT,CASTGRGPEDTEAFF
TRBJ2-7,NA,TRBV5-1,NA,TGCGCCAGCAGCTTGGCCACAGGGACCTACGAGCAGTACTTC,CASSLATGTYEQYF
TRBJ2-7,NA,TRBV18,TRBD1,TGTGCCAGCTCACCAGACCGGGACAGGGACTACGAGCAGTACTTC,CASSPDRDRDYEQYF